This T cell receptor beta chain was retrieved from a study of technical replicates of blood from a few donors. Sequencing used immunoSEQ multiplex PCR; TCRdb keeps in-frame clones, though not all of them. The sample includes tens of thousands of clones, 90% to 95% seen only once; the top ten take roughly 4.2%. The source material was PBMCs. This TCR was recovered from a human donor in good health. Some clones in this sample may be carry-over from other donors' samples.

CDR3 loop: CASRFGGALETQYF. CDR3 DNA: TGTGCCAGCCGGTTCGGGGGGGCCCTGGAGACCCAGTACTTC. The chain carries TRBV2 and TRBJ2-5, with 8 bases lining up with TRBD2. Germline V gene data show CDR1 as SNHLY and CDR2 as FYNNEI. The CDR3 loop spans 14 amino acids. The V and J ends lost 8 bases and 5 bases, in that order; junction bases with no gene match: 10.